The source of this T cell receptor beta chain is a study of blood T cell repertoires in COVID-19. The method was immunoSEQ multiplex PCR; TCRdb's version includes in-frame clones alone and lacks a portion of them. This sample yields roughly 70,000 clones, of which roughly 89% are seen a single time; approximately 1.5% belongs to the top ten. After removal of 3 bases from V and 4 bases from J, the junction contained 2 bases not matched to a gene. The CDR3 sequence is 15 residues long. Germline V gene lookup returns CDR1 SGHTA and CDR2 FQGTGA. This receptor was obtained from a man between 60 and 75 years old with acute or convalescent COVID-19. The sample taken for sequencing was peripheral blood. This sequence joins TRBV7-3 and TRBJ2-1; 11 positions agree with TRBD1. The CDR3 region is CASSLGQGGYNEQFF. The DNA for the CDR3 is TGTGCCAGCAGCTTGGGACAGGGGGGATACAATGAGCAGTTCTTC.